The entry that follows covers one T cell receptor beta chain sequence. Other DNA sequences in this specimen translate into the identical CDR3. Germline values: CDR1 LGHDT, CDR2 YNNKEL (reference sequence). The CDR3 runs 15 residues. The trim removed 1 base at V and 4 bases at J, leaving 5 bases unmatched. The data are from a study of blood T cell repertoires in COVID-19. Study-wide background: The United States, Italy and Spain supplied acute and convalescent COVID-19 samples.

Profiled with immunoSEQ multiplex PCR; TCRdb holds only in-frame clones, not every one. The sample includes under 200,000 clones, 84% of them seen just once. Sequenced material: peripheral blood. This chain connects TRBV3-1 (or the pseudogene TRBV3-2) to TRBJ1-1, with 8 bases aligning to TRBD1. This sequence originates from a man between 18 and 35 years old with active or convalescent COVID-19. CDR3 bases: TGTGCCAGCAGCCAAGGGACAGGGTTGGGCACTGAAGCTTTCTTT. Its protein is CASSQGTGLGTEAFF.